This T cell receptor beta chain was retrieved from a study of cytomegalovirus exposure and HLA in healthy donors. About the research overall: Prior work identified 95 million to 120 million unique TCR beta sequences in 150 million to 200 million T cells.

About this clone itself: Its antigen is still unknown.

General observations from the study: Earlier analysis looked at TCR beta V segments, and most were productive about 87% or about 30% of the time. Per published accounts, TCR beta sequences correctly predicted the HLA-A and HLA-B alleles of most subjects. Researchers counted 180 or so TCR beta chains as cytomegalovirus-associated.

Germline V lookup: CDR1 MNHNY, CDR2 SVGAGI (reference sequence). The CDR3 is 15 amino acids. The V end lost 0 bases, the J end lost 5 bases, and 14 bases lay between the germline ends. This PCR relied on a set of 60 Vbeta primers and 13 Jbeta primers. TCRdb keeps only in-frame clones here, not all; method: immunoSEQ multiplex PCR. The data contain under 250,000 clones, about 77% of them seen just once; the ten biggest clones take up 0.45% to 0.5%. The sequencing input was PBMCs. The V gene is TRBV6-6, the J gene TRBJ2-7, with TRBD2 as a possible D gene (5 bases). This TCR came from a boy between 10 and 17 years old in good health and CMV-seronegative. Here the CDR3 reads CASSYSNTGSNEQYF. The CDR3 DNA follows: TGTGCCAGCAGTTACTCGAATACGGGAAGTAACGAGCAGTACTTC.